This T cell receptor beta chain stems from a study of T-cell memory formation after mild COVID-19. On the study more broadly: Largely, TCR clusters stayed within a single donor.

V trimming: 2 bases; J trimming: 4 bases; junction bases outside the gene matches: 8. Germline V gene lookup returns CDR1 SGHTA and CDR2 FQGTGA. The CDR3 length is 16 residues. It was 5'RACE with constant-segment primers that produced the TCR alpha and TCR beta cDNA libraries, which carried sample barcodes and UMIs. One entry per CDR3 protein, called by TCRdb with MiXCR from the 5' RACE reads. The data contain 250,000 or so distinct CDR3 sequences, roughly 17% of them seen just once; the ten biggest clones take up approximately 22%. The sample holds a few counts of this clonotype. Its antigen is not known. Study outcomes and limitations: Later expanders leaned CD4+, whereas clones that contracted between day 15 and 85 were balanced CD4/CD8.

The clonotype comes from a man between 18 and 29 years old who had mild COVID-19 (a few samples of this study predate the infection). Cell type and time point are not known. The V call is TRBV7-3, the J call TRBJ2-5, with TRBD2 matching over 9 bases. The sequenced sample was PBMCs or a T cell subset sorted from them (not recorded which). DNA of the CDR3: TGTGCCAGCAGCTTACTGGGCGGGGGGGCCGGAGAGACCCAGTACTTC. This codes for CASSLLGGGAGETQYF. Supplemented by reference TRBV7-3 and TRBJ2-5, the full variable domain reads GAGVSQTPSNKVTEKGKYVELRCDPISGHTALYWYRQSLGQGPEFLIYFQGTGAADDSGLPNDRFFAVRPEGSVSTLKIQRTERGDSAVYLCASSLLGGGAGETQYFGPGTRLLVL.